This entry describes one T cell receptor beta chain. The sample is drawn from a study of blood T cell repertoires in COVID-19. The overall study: The United States, Italy and Spain provided the acute and convalescent COVID-19 samples.

The repertoire was sequenced with immunoSEQ multiplex PCR; TCRdb's copy has only in-frame clones and lacks some. The profile shows about 94,000 clones, about nine tenths of them singletons. CDR1 and CDR2 (germline): SNHLY, FYNNEI. This CDR3 comprises 14 residues. The ends lost 6 bases at V and 1 base at J; junction bases unmatched: 3. This TCR was sampled from an elderly woman with acute or convalescent COVID-19. The chain combines TRBV2 with TRBJ1-2; TRBD1 agrees at 9 bases. The material sequenced was peripheral blood. The chain's CDR3 is CASRQGAGNYGYTF. DNA for the CDR3: TGTGCCAGCAGACAGGGGGCTGGTAACTATGGCTACACCTTC.